Described below is a single T cell receptor (beta chain) sequence and its context. Its antigen is still unknown. These data are taken from a study of T cell responses to AZD1222 COVID-19 vaccine. Notes on the study in general: The sample set comprised mostly white British donors with more females, and clonal diversity was possibly underestimated.

TCRdb keeps only in-frame clones here, not all; method: immunoSEQ multiplex PCR. The sample has tens of thousands of clones, around 84% seen once. The CDR3 spans 14 residues. Germline CDR1 reads SGHVS; CDR2 reads FQNEAQ. Deletions cut 1 base from V and 4 bases from J, with 10 bases between. The V and J genes are TRBV7-8 and TRBJ1-2; tentatively, D is TRBD1 (5 bases). The source was peripheral blood, collected on day 0 of AZD1222 vaccination. The source of this sequence is an adult in good health. The CDR3 nucleotides read TGTGCCAGCAGCTTAGTGCCCCAGGGCTATGGCTACACCTTC. It is translated as CASSLVPQGYGYTF.